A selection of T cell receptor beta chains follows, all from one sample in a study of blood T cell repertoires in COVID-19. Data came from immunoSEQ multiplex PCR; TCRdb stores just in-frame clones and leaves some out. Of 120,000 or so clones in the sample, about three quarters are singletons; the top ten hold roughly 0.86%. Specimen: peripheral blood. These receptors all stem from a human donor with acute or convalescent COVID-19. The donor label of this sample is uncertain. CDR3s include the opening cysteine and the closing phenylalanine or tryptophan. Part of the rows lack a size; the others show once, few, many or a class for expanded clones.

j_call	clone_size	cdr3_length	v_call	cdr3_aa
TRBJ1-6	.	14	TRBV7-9	CASSHQGRNSPLHF
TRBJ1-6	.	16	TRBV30	CAWNPQGAFYNSPLHF
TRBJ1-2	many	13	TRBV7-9	CASSHKPTVVYTF
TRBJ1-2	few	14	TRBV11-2	CASSLVVGGNGYTF
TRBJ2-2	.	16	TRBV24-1	CATSDKDRANTGELFF
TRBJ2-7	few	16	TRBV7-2	CASSRSLMDSSYEQYF
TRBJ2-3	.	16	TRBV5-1	CASSTRGGGSTDTQYF
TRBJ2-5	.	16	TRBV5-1	CASSITGGPGSETQYF
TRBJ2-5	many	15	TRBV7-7	CASSFGRGERETQYF
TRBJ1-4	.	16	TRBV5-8	CASSSPRQDLNEKLFF
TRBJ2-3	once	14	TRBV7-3	CASSATGGEDTQYF
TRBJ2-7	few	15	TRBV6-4	CASSDSSRRSYEQYF
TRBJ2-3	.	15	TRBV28	CASSQLTGVTDTQYF
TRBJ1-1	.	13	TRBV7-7	CASSLDRNTEAFF
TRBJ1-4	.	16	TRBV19	CASTPGTGGRGEKLFF
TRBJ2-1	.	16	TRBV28	CASRTHRGRSYNEQFF
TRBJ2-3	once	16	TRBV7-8	CASSLRQRTVTDTQYF
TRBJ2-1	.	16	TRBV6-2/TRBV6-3	CASSTRTGGPYNEQFF
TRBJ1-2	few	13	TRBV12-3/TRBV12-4	CASSSTGFYGYTF
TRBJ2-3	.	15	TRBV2	CASSTRTGVTDTQYF
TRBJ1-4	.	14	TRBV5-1	CASSQDGRGEKLFF
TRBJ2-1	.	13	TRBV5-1	CASYAGLANEQFF